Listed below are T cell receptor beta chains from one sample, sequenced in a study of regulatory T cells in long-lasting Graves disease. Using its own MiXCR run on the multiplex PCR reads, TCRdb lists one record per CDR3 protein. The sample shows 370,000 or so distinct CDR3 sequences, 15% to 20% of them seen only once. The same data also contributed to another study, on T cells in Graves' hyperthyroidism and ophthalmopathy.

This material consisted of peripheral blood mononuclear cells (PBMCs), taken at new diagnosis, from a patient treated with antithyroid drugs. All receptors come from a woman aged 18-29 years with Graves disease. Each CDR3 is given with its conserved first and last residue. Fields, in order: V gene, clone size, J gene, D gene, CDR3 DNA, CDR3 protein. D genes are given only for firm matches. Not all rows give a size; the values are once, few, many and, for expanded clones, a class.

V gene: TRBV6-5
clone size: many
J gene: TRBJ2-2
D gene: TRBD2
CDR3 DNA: TGTGCCAGCAGTTTCCCGACTAGCGGGGGCCCACGAGACACCGGGGAGCTGTTTTTT
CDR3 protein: CASSFPTSGGPRDTGELFF

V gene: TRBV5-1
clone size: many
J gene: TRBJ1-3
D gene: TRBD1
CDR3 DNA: TGCGCCAGCAGCCCAACGGACAGGTCTGGAAACACCATATATTTT
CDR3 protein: CASSPTDRSGNTIYF

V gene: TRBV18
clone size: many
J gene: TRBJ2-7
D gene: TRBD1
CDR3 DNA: TGTGCCAGCTCACCCCGCACAGGGGTGTCCTACGAGCAGTACTTC
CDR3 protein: CASSPRTGVSYEQYF

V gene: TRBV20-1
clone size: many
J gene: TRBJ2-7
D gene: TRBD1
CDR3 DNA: TGCAGTGCCTACCGGGACAGTTACGAGCAGTACTTC
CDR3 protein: CSAYRDSYEQYF

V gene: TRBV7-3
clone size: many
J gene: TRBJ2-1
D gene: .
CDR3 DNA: TGTGCCAGCAGCTTAATAGGGGGGCGGGGCGGGGGTAACAATGAGCAGTTCTTC
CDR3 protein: CASSLIGGRGGGNNEQFF

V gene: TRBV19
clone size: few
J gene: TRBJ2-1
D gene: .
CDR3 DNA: TGTGCCAGTAGGCAAGACAGGAGCTCCTACAATGAGCAGTTCTTC
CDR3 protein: CASRQDRSSYNEQFF

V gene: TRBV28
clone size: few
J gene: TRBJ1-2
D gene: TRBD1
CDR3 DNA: TGTGCCAGCAGTTTTCTCGGGACAGGGGAAAACTATGGCTACACCTTC
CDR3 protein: CASSFLGTGENYGYTF

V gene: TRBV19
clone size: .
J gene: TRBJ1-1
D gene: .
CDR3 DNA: TGTGCCAGTACCGAAGAGGGAGGGAGAAGGAACACTGAAGCTTTCTTT
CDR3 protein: CASTEEGGRRNTEAFF

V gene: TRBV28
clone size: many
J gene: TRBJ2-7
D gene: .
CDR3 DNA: TGTGCCAGCACCCTGAGGGGGACAACCCACGAGCAGTACTTC
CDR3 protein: CASTLRGTTHEQYF

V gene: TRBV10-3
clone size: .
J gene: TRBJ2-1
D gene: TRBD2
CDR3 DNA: TGTGCCATCAGTGACTCCACTAGCGGGGGATCCTACAATGAGCAGTTCTTC
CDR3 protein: CAISDSTSGGSYNEQFF

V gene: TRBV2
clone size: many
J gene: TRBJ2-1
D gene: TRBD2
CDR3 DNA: TGTGCCAGCAGTGCTAGCGGGGGTGAGCAGTTCTTC
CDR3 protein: CASSASGGEQFF

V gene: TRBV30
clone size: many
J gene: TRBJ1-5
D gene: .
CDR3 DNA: TGTGCCTGGAGTAGAGCCATCAATCAGCCCCAGCATTTT
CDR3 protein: CAWSRAINQPQHF

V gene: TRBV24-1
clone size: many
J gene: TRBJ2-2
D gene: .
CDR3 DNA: TGTGCCACCACCCGAGGGGGGGCCGGGCCCGGGGAGCTGTTTTTT
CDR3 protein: CATTRGGAGPGELFF

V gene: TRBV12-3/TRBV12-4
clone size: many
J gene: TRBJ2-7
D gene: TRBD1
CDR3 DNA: TGTGCCAGCAGTTTAGACCGGACAGGGGGCTCCGAGCAGTACTTC
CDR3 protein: CASSLDRTGGSEQYF

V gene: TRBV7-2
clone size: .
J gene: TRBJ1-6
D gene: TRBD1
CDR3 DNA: TGTGCCAGCAGCTCCGGGACAGGGTTTCAATCACCCCTCCACTTT
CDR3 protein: CASSSGTGFQSPLHF

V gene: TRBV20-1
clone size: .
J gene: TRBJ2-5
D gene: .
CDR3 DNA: TGCAGTGCCAGCAGCTCGGGACAAGTTCAAGAGACCCAGTACTTC
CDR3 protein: CSASSSGQVQETQYF

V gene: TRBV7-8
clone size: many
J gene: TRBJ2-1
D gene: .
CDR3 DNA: TGTGCCAGCAGCGCGATTAGTACCGACAATGAGCAGTTCTTC
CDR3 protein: CASSAISTDNEQFF

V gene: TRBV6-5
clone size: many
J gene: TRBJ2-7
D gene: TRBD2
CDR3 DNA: TGTGCCAGCAGTTACCGAGCGGGAGCCAGGTACGAGCAGTACTTC
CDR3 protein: CASSYRAGARYEQYF

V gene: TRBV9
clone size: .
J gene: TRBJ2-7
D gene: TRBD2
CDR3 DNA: TGTGCCAGCAGCCCACGAGTCGGACAACTAGCGGGAGTATCCGAGCAGTACTTC
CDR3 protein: CASSPRVGQLAGVSEQYF

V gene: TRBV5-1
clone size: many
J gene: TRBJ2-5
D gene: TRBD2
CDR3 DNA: TGCGCCAGCAGCCCTGGGAGGGCGGGAGAGACCCAGTACTTC
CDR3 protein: CASSPGRAGETQYF

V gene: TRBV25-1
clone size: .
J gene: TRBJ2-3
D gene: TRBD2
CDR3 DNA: TGTGCCAGCAGTGAATGGTTGCGGGGGGCCGGGTCAGATACGCAGTATTTT
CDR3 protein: CASSEWLRGAGSDTQYF

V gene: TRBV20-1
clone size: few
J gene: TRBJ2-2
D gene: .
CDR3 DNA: TGCAGTGCTAGAGTCGGTAGCCCCAACACCGGGGAGCTGTTTTTT
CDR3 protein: CSARVGSPNTGELFF

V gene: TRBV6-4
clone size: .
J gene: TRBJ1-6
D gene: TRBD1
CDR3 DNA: TGTGCCAGCAGTCCCGACAGGGGGCGAAATTCACCCCTCCACTTT
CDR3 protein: CASSPDRGRNSPLHF

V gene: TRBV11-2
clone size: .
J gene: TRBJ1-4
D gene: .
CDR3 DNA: TGTGCCAGCAGCTTGGCCTTTTCGGACAGCTCCTCCAATAAAAAACTGTTTTTT
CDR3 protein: CASSLAFSDSSSNKKLFF

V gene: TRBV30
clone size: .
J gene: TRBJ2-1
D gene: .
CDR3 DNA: TGTGCCTGGAGTAAGGGCAATGAGCAGTTCTTC
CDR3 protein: CAWSKGNEQFF

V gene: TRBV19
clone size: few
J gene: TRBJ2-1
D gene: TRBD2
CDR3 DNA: TGTGCCAGTAGTATAGTACTAGCGGAATACAATGAGCAGTTCTTC
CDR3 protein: CASSIVLAEYNEQFF

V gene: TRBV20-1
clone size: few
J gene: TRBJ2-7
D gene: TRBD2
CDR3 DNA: TGCAGTGCTAGAGATTGGGGAACTAGCGGGAAGTCCTACGAGCAGTACTTC
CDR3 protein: CSARDWGTSGKSYEQYF

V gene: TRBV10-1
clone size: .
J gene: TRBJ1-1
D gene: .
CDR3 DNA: TGCGCCAGCAGCAGAGACAGGAAGGAAGCTTTCTTT
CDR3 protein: CASSRDRKEAFF

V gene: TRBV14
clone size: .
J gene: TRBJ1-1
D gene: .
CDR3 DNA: TGTGCCAGCAGCCAGAGAACGGTGATGAACACTGAAGCTTTCTTT
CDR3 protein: CASSQRTVMNTEAFF

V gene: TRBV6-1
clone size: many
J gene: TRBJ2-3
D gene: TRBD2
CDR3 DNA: TGTGCCAGCAGTGGCCTAGCGGGAGGGCGCGATACGCAGTATTTT
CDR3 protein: CASSGLAGGRDTQYF

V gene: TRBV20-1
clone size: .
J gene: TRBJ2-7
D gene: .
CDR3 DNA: TGCGGTGCTAGAGGCAGGGCCTACGAGCAGTACTTC
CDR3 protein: CGARGRAYEQYF

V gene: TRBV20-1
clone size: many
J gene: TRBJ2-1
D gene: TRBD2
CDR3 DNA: TGCAGTGCCACTGGCGGGGGTCTTTCCTACAATGAGCAGTTCTTC
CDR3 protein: CSATGGGLSYNEQFF

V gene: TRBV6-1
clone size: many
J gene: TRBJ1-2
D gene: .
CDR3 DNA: TGTGCCAGCAGCCAATGGCGACAGGCCAACTATGGCTACACCTTC
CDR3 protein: CASSQWRQANYGYTF

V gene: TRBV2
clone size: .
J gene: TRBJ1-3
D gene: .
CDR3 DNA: TGTGCCAGCAGTGAAAACACCATATATTTT
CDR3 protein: CASSENTIYF

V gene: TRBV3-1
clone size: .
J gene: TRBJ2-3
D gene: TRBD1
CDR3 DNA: TGTGCCAGCAGCCTAGGACAGGGTACCACAGATACGCAGTATTTT
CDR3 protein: CASSLGQGTTDTQYF

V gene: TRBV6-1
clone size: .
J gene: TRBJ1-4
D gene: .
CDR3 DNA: TGTGCCAGCAGTGGGCGACAGGTTGCAACTAATGAAAAACTGTTTTTT
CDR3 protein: CASSGRQVATNEKLFF

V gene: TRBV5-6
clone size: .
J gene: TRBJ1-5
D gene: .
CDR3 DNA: TGTGCCAGCAGCAGGTCAGCTAATCAGCCCCAGCATTTT
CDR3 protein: CASSRSANQPQHF

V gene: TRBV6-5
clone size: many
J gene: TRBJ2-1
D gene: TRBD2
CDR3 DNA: TGTGCCAGCAGTTACTCGACCGGGACTAGCGGGAGGAATAATGAGCAGTTCTTC
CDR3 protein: CASSYSTGTSGRNNEQFF

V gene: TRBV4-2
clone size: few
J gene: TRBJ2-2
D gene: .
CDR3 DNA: TGTGCCAGCAGCCAAGCAGGGTACGGGGAGCTGTTTTTT
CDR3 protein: CASSQAGYGELFF

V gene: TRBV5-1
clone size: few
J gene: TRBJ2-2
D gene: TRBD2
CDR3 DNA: TGCGCCAGCAGCCCGCCCTGGACTAGCGCCGGGGAGCTGTTTTTT
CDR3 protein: CASSPPWTSAGELFF

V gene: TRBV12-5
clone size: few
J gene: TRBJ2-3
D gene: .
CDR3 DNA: TGTGCTAGTGGAATAGGGGGAGGTCCAGATACGCAGTATTTT
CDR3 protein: CASGIGGGPDTQYF

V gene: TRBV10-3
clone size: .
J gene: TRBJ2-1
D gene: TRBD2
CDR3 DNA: TGTGCCATCAGTGCCTGGACTAGCGGACCCTACAATGAGCAGTTCTTC
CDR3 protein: CAISAWTSGPYNEQFF

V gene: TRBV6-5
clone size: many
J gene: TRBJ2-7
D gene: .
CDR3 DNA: TGTGCCAGCAGTTACGTCGGGCAGGGGGGGTACGAGCAGTACTTC
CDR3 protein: CASSYVGQGGYEQYF

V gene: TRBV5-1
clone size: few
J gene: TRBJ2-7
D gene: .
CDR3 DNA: TGCGCCAGCAGCTTGATGCAGGGGGGCTACGAGCAGTACTTC
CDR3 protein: CASSLMQGGYEQYF

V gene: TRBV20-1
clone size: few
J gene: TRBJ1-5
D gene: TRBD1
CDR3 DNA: TGCAGTGCCCATGGACAGGGAGGTCAGCCCCAGCATTTT
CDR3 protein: CSAHGQGGQPQHF

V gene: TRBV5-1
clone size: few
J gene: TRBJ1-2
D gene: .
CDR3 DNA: TGCGCCAGCAGCTCCACAGGAGGGGTTCGGGATGGCTACACCTTC
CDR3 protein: CASSSTGGVRDGYTF

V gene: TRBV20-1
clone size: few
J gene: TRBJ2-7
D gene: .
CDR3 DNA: TGCAGTGCTAGAGACGGTGGAACCCTATACGAGCAGTACTTC
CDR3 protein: CSARDGGTLYEQYF